This TCR beta chain was documented in a study of OX40 agonist ivuxolimab in advanced cancers. Study results and caveats: There was clonal expansion of CD4+ and CD8+ blood T cells by week 6 at 0.1 to 3.0 mg/kg.

This CDR3 contains 13 residues. Germline V CDR1 and CDR2: SQVTM, ANQGSEA. Trimming stripped 7 bases from V and 2 bases from J, with 15 bases between. Comments on this clone: No antigen is known for it.

Clones were read by immunoSEQ multiplex PCR, and TCRdb kept only the in-frame ones, dropping some. Of around 67,000 clones listed, about 87% are singletons. This TCR was recovered from an adult with an advanced solid tumor such as melanoma, head and neck, liver or kidney cancer. The chain uses TRBV29-1 and TRBJ2-7; perhaps TRBD1 as D (6 bases). The sample in question was CD4+ or CD8+ T cells sorted from blood, obtained in a trial of the OX40 agonist ivuxolimab. CDR3: CSAKQGPAYEQYF. DNA of the CDR3: TGCAGCGCTAAACAGGGCCCAGCCTACGAGCAGTACTTC.